Below, 32 T cell receptor beta chains from the same sample are listed, as sequenced in a study of T cells in Graves' hyperthyroidism and ophthalmopathy. Amplified TCR beta CDR3 regions derived from RNA transcripts. Researchers ran a first-round RT-PCR on the TCR CDR3 using the HTBI primer set. TCRdb ran MiXCR on the multiplex PCR reads and lists one entry per CDR3 protein. The table has roughly 570,000 distinct CDR3 sequences, 46% seen once. Sequencing was performed on peripheral blood or thyroid tissue (not recorded which). The receptors were sampled from a woman between 18 and 29 years old with Graves' hyperthyroidism.

This chain links TRBV7-3 with TRBJ1-2; the D is unclear. The V and J ends lost 1 base and 8 bases respectively, with 5 bases between them. This CDR3 has 11 amino acids. CDR1 is SGHTA and CDR2 is FQGTGA in the germline V gene. The CDR3 reads CASSLSPGYTF. Written as DNA, the CDR3 is TGTGCCAGCAGCTTAAGCCCGGGCTACACCTTC.

J is TRBJ2-7 and V is TRBV14; D could derive from TRBD1 or TRBD2 (5 bases each). CDR3 size: 14 residues. Germline V lookup: CDR1 SGHDN, CDR2 FVKESK. V was pared by 5 bases and J by 2 bases, with 13 bases between. DNA of the CDR3: TGTGCCAGCAGCTCGTATCAGGGAGCCTACGAGCAGTACTTC. Protein: CASSSYQGAYEQYF.

In its sample, this clonotype was seen once. V is TRBV5-1 and J is TRBJ2-2; D perhaps matches TRBD2 (6 bases). The V gene's germline CDR1 is SGHRS and CDR2 YFSETQ. Trimming took off 4 bases at V and 4 bases at J, with 17 bases between the two ends. CDR3 size: 16 residues. Here the CDR3 reads CASSATGGDLTGELFF. The CDR3 region has the DNA TGCGCCAGCAGCGCTACGGGCGGGGACCTCACCGGGGAGCTGTTTTTT.

The chain couples TRBV29-1 to TRBJ1-2; 9 nucleotides agree with TRBD1. V lost 8 bases, J lost 3 bases, and 4 bases stayed unmatched. CDR1 SQVTM and CDR2 ANQGSEA come from the germline V gene. There are 12 residues in the CDR3. CDR3 DNA sequence: TGCAGCTCCTGGACAGGGGACTATGGCTACACCTTC. Translated, it gives CSSWTGDYGYTF.

The rearrangement joins TRBV10-3 to TRBJ1-2; 8 bases align to TRBD1. The CDR3 extends over 16 amino acids. Germline loops: CDR1 ENHRY, CDR2 SYGVKD. V shed 4 bases and J 2 bases; nucleotides not matched to a gene: 9. The CDR3 DNA is TGTGCCATCAGTGGACGGGCAGGGGGCTCGAACTATGGCTACACCTTC. Translation: CAISGRAGGSNYGYTF.

This clonotype was seen at least ten times. The chain combines TRBV5-1 with TRBJ1-1, with D possibly being TRBD1 (6 bases). The CDR3 runs to 14 residues. Deletions cut 5 bases from V and 11 bases from J, with 22 bases between. Per germline, CDR1 SGHRS and CDR2 YFSETQ. The chain's CDR3 is CASSEGGGEVYAFF. CDR3 nucleotides: TGCGCCAGCAGTGAAGGAGGGGGAGAAGTATACGCTTTCTTT.

The chain joins TRBV7-8 to TRBJ2-7; D call uncertain. CDR3 length equals 14 residues. V was shortened by 6 bases and J by 2 bases, with 14 bases between the two germline ends. Germline CDR1 reads SGHVS; CDR2 reads FQNEAQ. The CDR3 DNA reads as TGTGCCAGCAGTTCGTTCCTGGAGACCTACGAGCAGTACTTC. This translates into CASSSFLETYEQYF.

This clonotype has ten or more counts. The DNA of the CDR3 is TGTGCCAGCAGTACCGGTGGATCGGGGTATGGCTACACCTTC. This codes for CASSTGGSGYGYTF. The chain recombines TRBV2 with TRBJ1-2; D is unresolved. V gave up 5 bases and J gave up 5 bases, with 15 bases separating them. The CDR3 is 14 residues long. The V gene's germline CDR1 is SNHLY and CDR2 FYNNEI.

Concerning this clonotype itself: A much larger clone lies a single base off, so this may be a read error. The CDR3 end shows no conserved phenylalanine or tryptophan, and so a read error is likely. CDR3: CASSGGGTEAFL. The CDR3 nucleotides are TGTGCCAGCAGCGGAGGGGGCACTGAAGCTTTCCTT. The chain uses TRBV9 and TRBJ1-1, with a weak D call TRBD1 (6 bases). V lost 3 bases and J lost 4, with 7 bases in between. CDR3 size: 12 residues. Germline values: CDR1 SGDLS, CDR2 YYNGEE.

The chain couples TRBV19 to TRBJ1-1, with a tentative D call TRBD1 (5 bases). This CDR3 has 15 amino acids. Germline V gives CDR1 LNHDA, CDR2 SQIVND (reference sequence). The V end was cut by 0 bases, the J end by 0 bases, with 8 bases between. CDR3: CASSIEDNMNTEAFF. CDR3 nucleotides: TGTGCCAGTAGTATAGAGGACAACATGAACACTGAAGCTTTCTTT.

This clonotype was detected ten times or more. The CDR3 DNA follows: TGCAGTGCTAGTTGGGGCAATCAGCCCCAGCATTTT. Encoded protein: CSASWGNQPQHF. The chain employs TRBV20-1 and TRBJ1-5; D unresolved. The V end was cut by 3 bases, the J end by 2 bases, with 5 bases between. The germline V gene has CDR1 DFQATT and CDR2 SNEGSKA (reference sequence). The CDR3 consists of 12 residues.

In this sample, this clonotype turned up a few times. The J gene is TRBJ1-1, the V gene TRBV6-1; 8 bases map to TRBD1. CDR1 and CDR2 (germline): MNHNS, SASEGT. After removal of 5 bases from V and 11 bases from J, the junction contained 16 bases not matched to a gene. The CDR3 totals 15 residues. CDR3 loop: CASSTPRTGPFSAFF. The CDR3 DNA sequence: TGTGCCAGCAGTACCCCCCGGACAGGGCCGTTCTCGGCTTTCTTT.

This clonotype was seen more than once but under ten times. This may be a read error: a much more frequent sequence differs by one nucleotide. The chain joins TRBV7-8 to TRBJ1-6; D is uncertain. The CDR3 runs to 16 residues. The germline CDR1 and CDR2 sequences are SGHVS and FQNEAQ. Trimming stripped 3 bases from V and 9 bases from J, with 18 bases between. CDR3 sequence (DNA): TGTGCCAGCAGCTTCCGAGCCCGGGAAGTCAGTTCACCCCTCCACTTT. Amino acid sequence: CASSFRAREVSSPLHF.

The V call is TRBV15, the J call TRBJ1-2; D might be TRBD1 (5 bases). V was trimmed by 0 bases and J by 5 bases, leaving 10 bases between them. The CDR3 spans 14 residues. In germline, CDR1 is LNHNV, CDR2 YYDKDF (reference sequence). DNA for the CDR3: TGTGCCACCAGCAGAGAAGTAGGGGTTTATGGCTACACCTTC. As protein: CATSREVGVYGYTF.

About this clonotype: This sequence may be a read error, since a much larger clone differs from it by one base. This chain joins TRBV6-5 and TRBJ2-7; possibly TRBD1 for D (5 bases). With 0 bases removed from V and 4 bases from J, the gap between germline ends came to 10 bases. In germline, CDR1 is MNHEY, CDR2 SVGAGI. This CDR3 is 14 amino acids long. The CDR3 sequence: CASSYSGAEYEQYF. The CDR3 bases are TGTGCCAGCAGTTACTCTGGGGCCGAATACGAGCAGTACTTC.

This clonotype was seen many times. The CDR3 is CASSLAGFISYEQYF. The CDR3 coding sequence is TGTGCCAGCAGCTTAGCGGGATTTATCTCCTACGAGCAGTACTTC. The chain links TRBV11-2 to TRBJ2-7; D may be TRBD2 (5 bases). The V end was cut by 1 base, the J end by 0 bases, with 10 bases between. CDR1 and CDR2 (germline): SGHAT, FQNNGV. This CDR3 comprises 15 residues.

This clonotype has at least ten counts. The chain combines TRBV2 with TRBJ2-5; D unclear. This CDR3 contains 12 residues. Germline V gene data show CDR1 as SNHLY and CDR2 as FYNNEI. V was pared by 4 bases and J by 5 bases, with 8 bases between. CDR3 coding DNA: TGTGCCAGCAGTGGCCAGACGGAGACCCAGTACTTC. It specifies CASSGQTETQYF.

This clonotype was recorded only once. The chain combines TRBV20-1 with TRBJ2-5; D is perhaps TRBD2 (6 bases). This CDR3 spans 13 amino acids. CDR1 is DFQATT and CDR2 is SNEGSKA in the germline V gene (reference sequence). V was clipped by 1 base and J by 5 bases, with 11 bases between them. CDR3 protein: CSARARLAETQYF. In DNA, the CDR3 is TGCAGTGCTAGAGCCAGGCTAGCGGAGACCCAGTACTTC.

The chain couples TRBV11-1 to TRBJ1-6, with D tentatively TRBD1 (6 bases). Between the trimmed V and J ends, which lost 8 bases and 4 bases, there was a span of 18 bases. The germline V gene encodes CDR1 SGHAT and CDR2 FQDESV (reference sequence). The CDR3 is 16 residues long. The CDR3 loop is CASLGDTTGYNSPLHF. CDR3 DNA: TGTGCCAGCTTAGGAGACACGACAGGATATAATTCACCCCTCCACTTT. The full variable domain, rest sourced from reference TRBV11-1 and TRBJ1-6, is EAEVAQSPRYKITEKSQAVAFWCDPISGHATLYWYRQILGQGPELLVQFQDESVVDDSQLPKDRFSAERLKGVDSTLKIQPAELGDSAMYLCASLGDTTGYNSPLHFGNGTRLTVT.

This clonotype has a count of ten or more. The V call is TRBV5-1, the J call TRBJ2-7, with 8 nucleotides matching TRBD1. The germline gives CDR1 SGHRS, CDR2 YFSETQ. The CDR3 contains 14 residues. V gave up 4 bases and J gave up 5 bases; unmatched junction bases: 8. CDR3 in DNA: TGCGCCAGCAGCCGACAGGGGACCAACCACGAGCAGTACTTC. Its protein product is CASSRQGTNHEQYF.

This sequence joins TRBV6-1 and TRBJ2-1, with 8 positions matching TRBD2. There are 14 residues in the CDR3. CDR1 and CDR2 (germline): MNHNS, SASEGT. Unmatched junction bases numbered 6, after V lost 2 bases and J lost 9 bases. CDR3 bases: TGTGCCAGCAGTGAAAGCGGGGGAACCTGTGAGCAGTTCTTC. As protein: CASSESGGTCEQFF.

On this clonotype itself: A much larger clone differs by one base, so this may be a read error. Likely a read error: the CDR3 ends without its conserved phenylalanine or tryptophan. The genes are TRBV4-1 and TRBJ1-1; tentative D call: TRBD1 (6 bases). The germline gives CDR1 MGHRA, CDR2 YSYEKL. The CDR3 runs 16 residues. V gave up 1 base and J gave up 1 base, with 13 bases separating them. CDR3 amino acids: CASSQVSGVGNTEAFL. In DNA form, the CDR3 reads TGCGCCAGCAGCCAAGTGTCAGGGGTTGGGAACACTGAAGCTTTCCTT.

V gene TRBV29-1 combines with J gene TRBJ1-2; no clear D gene. Germline CDR1 SQVTM, CDR2 ANQGSEA. V lost 4 bases to trimming and J lost 3 bases, with 12 bases between them. The CDR3 extends over 13 amino acids. The CDR3 bases are TGCAGCGTTGGTTCGTCCGGACACTATGGCTACACCTTC. Translating gives CSVGSSGHYGYTF. The entire variable domain, with the rest obtained from reference TRBV29-1 and TRBJ1-2, is as follows: SAVISQKPSRDICQRGTSLTIQCQVDSQVTMMFWYRQQPGQSLTLIATANQGSEATYESGFVIDKFPISRPNLTFSTLTVSNMSPEDSSIYLCSVGSSGHYGYTFGSGTRLTVV.

The table lists this clonotype with a few counts. The J gene is TRBJ2-7, the V gene TRBV15, with TRBD2 identical over 8 bases. CDR1 is LNHNV and CDR2 is YYDKDF in the germline V gene (reference sequence). The CDR3 runs to 15 residues. V trimming: 3 bases; J trimming: 2 bases; junction bases outside the gene matches: 6. The CDR3 here is CATSSYSTSAYEQYF. CDR3 bases: TGTGCCACCAGCAGTTACTCGACTAGCGCCTACGAGCAGTACTTC.

This clonotype was recorded many times. The chain joins TRBV13 to TRBJ1-1; D is undetermined. CDR1 is PRHDT, CDR2 FYEKMQ, per germline (reference sequence). V was pared by 0 bases and J by 8 bases, with 10 bases between. The CDR3 runs 13 residues. This chain's CDR3 is CASSLGRLREAFF. As DNA, the CDR3 is TGTGCCAGCAGCTTAGGCCGCCTGAGAGAAGCTTTCTTT. Full variable domain (outside the CDR3, taken from reference TRBV13 and TRBJ1-1): AAGVIQSPRHLIKEKRETATLKCYPIPRHDTVYWYQQGPGQDPQFLISFYEKMQSDKGSIPDRFSAQQFSDYHSELNMSSLELGDSALYFCASSLGRLREAFFGQGTRLTVV.

V and J are TRBV7-9 and TRBJ2-7; 10 positions agree with TRBD2. The CDR3 has 16 residues. With 4 bases clipped from V and 4 bases from J, the junction kept 10 bases outside the gene matches. Germline V lookup: CDR1 SEHNR, CDR2 FQNEAQ (reference sequence). CDR3 DNA: TGTGCCAGCAGCTCAACCCCCGGGACTAGCGTTTACGAGCAGTACTTC. Translation: CASSSTPGTSVYEQYF.

The chain links TRBV7-2 to TRBJ1-1; 8 bases align to TRBD1. Germline CDR1 and CDR2: SGHTA and FQGNSA. After removal of 5 bases from V and 7 bases from J, the junction contained 3 bases not matched to a gene. The length of the CDR3 is 12 residues. Written as DNA, the CDR3 is TGTGCCAGCAGCACACAGGGGGGTGAAGCTTTCTTT. This sequence encodes CASSTQGGEAFF. The whole variable domain, filled in from reference TRBV7-2 and TRBJ1-1, reads GAGVSQSPSNKVTEKGKDVELRCDPISGHTALYWYRQSLGQGLEFLIYFQGNSAPDKSGLPSDRFSAERTGGSVSTLTIQRTQQEDSAVYLCASSTQGGEAFFGQGTRLTVV.

The J gene is TRBJ2-3, the V gene TRBV7-9; D not certain. This CDR3 region has 15 residues. From germline, CDR1 is SEHNR and CDR2 FQNEAQ (reference sequence). With 3 bases removed from V and 0 bases from J, the gap between germline ends came to 10 bases. The CDR3 loop reads CASSLALRSTDTQYF. The CDR3 bases are TGTGCCAGCAGCTTGGCCTTGCGGAGCACAGATACGCAGTATTTT.

This clonotype was counted ten times or more. The V gene is TRBV19, the J gene TRBJ2-5; D unclear. The CDR3 runs 13 residues. Germline CDR1 LNHDA, CDR2 SQIVND (reference sequence). Trimming left V 7 bases short and J 5 bases short, with 14 bases between. The CDR3 here is CASKKGPEETQYF. The CDR3 region has the DNA TGTGCCAGTAAGAAGGGCCCAGAGGAGACCCAGTACTTC.

CDR3 sequence (DNA): TGCAGCTTAGATGGCGGCAATCAGCCCCAGCATTTT. Translation: CSLDGGNQPQHF. This chain connects TRBV29-1 to TRBJ1-5; D not resolved. Trimming left V 8 bases short and J 2 bases short, with 10 bases between. The germline V gene has CDR1 SQVTM and CDR2 ANQGSEA. This CDR3 comprises 12 residues.

This clonotype was recorded once. The chain uses TRBV20-1 and TRBJ2-2, with TRBD2 matching over 10 bases. With 5 bases clipped from V and 5 bases from J, the junction kept 23 bases outside the gene matches. Germline V gene lookup returns CDR1 DFQATT and CDR2 SNEGSKA (reference sequence). CDR3 length: 20 residues. The DNA of the CDR3 is TGCAGTGCTGACGGTGGACTAGCGGCACCCTGGGACTCTGGGACCGGGGAGCTGTTTTTT. This encodes CSADGGLAAPWDSGTGELFF.

Many counts were recorded for this clonotype. The chain joins TRBV9 to TRBJ1-1; perhaps TRBD1 as D (6 bases). The V end lost 3 bases, the J end lost 2 bases, and 8 bases lay between the germline ends. Germline V CDR1 and CDR2: SGDLS, YYNGEE. The CDR3 length is 13 residues. This CDR3 is CASSATGNTEAFF. In DNA, the CDR3 is TGTGCCAGCAGCGCGACAGGAAACACTGAAGCTTTCTTT.